The following is a T cell receptor beta chain sequence with its context. This receptor's antigen is unknown. Per-base qualities were not stored, and no clone one base away is much larger. The CDR3 regions of human TCRbeta chains were analyzed by immunosequencing. The paper's processing steps were these. Repertoire TCRs were matched against a reference library of SARS-CoV-2-specific TCRs generated with the MIRA antigen-specificity platform. Breadth meant the fraction of unique TCRs that were SARS-CoV-2-associated, whereas depth meant the fraction of total T cells that were SARS-CoV-2-associated. Using the MIRA data, each spike-specific TCR was mapped to the spike region that the TCR reacts to and placed in a CD4 or CD8 class. Log10-transformed breadth and depth values were compared by one-way ANOVA with Sidak's multiple comparisons tests. Here the immuneACCESS table is served through TCRdb, limited to in-frame sequences with V and J called. Missing clones are a known gap in these copies; in checked studies unresolved V genes cover under half, and the rest lacks a known reason. V, J and clone size are taken as reported in that table, and D and trimming were inferred from the DNA itself. The sample table lists about 140,000 clones, 70% to 90% of them with a count of one. The biggest ten clones account for more than 5.5% of the sample.

Unmatched junction bases come to 4, with V trimmed by 0 bases and J by 2 bases. The cysteine opens and the phenylalanine closes a CDR3 of 15 amino acids. Left in the record is the CDR3 DNA by itself, 45 bases read in frame from the first base. Per the germline V gene (reference sequence), SGHNT is the CDR1 and YYREEE is the CDR2. This sample was taken from a study of T cell responses to AZD1222 COVID-19 vaccine (dated by TCRdb to about 2021). The study in broad terms: AZD1222 recipients with second doses at about 4 weeks or about 12 weeks were pooled, because spike-specific TCR depth and breadth did not differ between schedules. Trial participants were enrolled into age subgroups of 18-55, 56-69 and 70-plus years, which contained approximately 150, 28 and 58 TCR-sequenced participants, respectively. A total of over 230 trial participants underwent TCR sequencing, of whom 200 to 220 had received two doses of AZD1222 and around 25 had received two doses of the MenACWY control vaccine. General findings and caveats noted by the study authors: Participants were mostly white British and included more females than males, and it was suggested by the authors that clonal diversity may have been underestimated. Because no day 14 peak-response samples were available, the repertoires could be characterized only after the peak T cell response. Nearly half of unique spike-specific TCRs reportedly recognized epitopes outside regions mutated in the B.1.351 and B.1.1.7 variants. The whole spike protein was spanned by vaccine-associated CD4 TCRs, and dominant responses were seen in regions 160-218 and 743-854. The 56-69-year group was small, and its depth increase did not reach significance, likely because of low power. After two AZD1222 doses, spike-specific TCR breadth and depth were significantly higher than at day 0 and than in MenACWY recipients. Conclusions about previously exposed vaccinees are limited, since just a handful of AZD1222 recipients were seropositive for SARS-CoV-2 at baseline.

Per the publication, the time point label means: baseline before first vaccination. Samples from vaccinated people were obtained from the UK trials COV001 and COV002, which included a single-blind randomized controlled phase 2/3 trial of AZD1222 (ChAdOx1 nCoV-19) in healthy adults. Trial participant PBMC samples were collected at day 0 and day 28 after the second dose for TCRbeta chain sequencing. This receptor chain uses TRBV5-4 and TRBJ1-2; TRBD1 lines up with 7 middle nucleotides. The starting material was peripheral blood, obtained on day 0 of AZD1222 vaccination. This sequence originates from an adult in good health. The CDR3 region has the sequence CASSLAAGGNYGYTF. DNA sequence: TGTGCCAGCAGCTTGGCCGCAGGGGGGAACTATGGCTACACCTTC.